Given below is one T cell receptor (beta chain) in context. As yet, its antigen is unknown. The assay was immunoSEQ multiplex PCR, and TCRdb's table has in-frame clones only and misses some. The sample comprises roughly 700,000 clones, about 90% of which are singletons, and more than 30% rests with the top ten. CDR3 length: 12 amino acids. Unmatched junction bases numbered 3, after V lost 6 bases and J lost 7 bases. The germline gives CDR1 LGHNT, CDR2 FRNRAP. These data are taken from a study of shared clonotypes between healthy human individuals. Study-wide findings and caveats: As a rule, naive subsets had a larger estimated richness than memory subsets.

The chain is built from TRBV12-5 and TRBJ2-1, with TRBD1 matching over 7 bases. Input material: memory CD8+ T cells from PBMCs. Sample subset: CD45RO+ cells pooled with CCR7-negative TemRA cells. The sequence derives from a man aged 18-30 years in good health. Some clones in this sample may be carry-over from other donors' samples. The DNA of the CDR3 is TGTGCTAGTGGCCTGACAGGGAATGAGCAGTTCTTC. Encoded protein: CASGLTGNEQFF.